The 12 T cell receptor beta chains listed next were all sequenced from one sample in a study of T cell responses to AZD1222 COVID-19 vaccine. TCRdb keeps only in-frame clones here, not all; method: immunoSEQ multiplex PCR. The sample consists of 100,000 to 150,000 clones, about nine tenths of them appearing once. The starting material was peripheral blood, obtained on day 0 of AZD1222 vaccination. The receptors were gathered from an adult in good health.

V gene TRBV5-1 combines with J gene TRBJ2-2, with TRBD2 matching over 15 bases. The V gene's germline CDR1 is SGHRS and CDR2 YFSETQ. There are 16 residues in the CDR3. The J segment lost 5 bases and the V segment lost 3 bases, leaving 2 bases of the junction unmatched. CDR3 sequence (DNA): TGCGCCAGCAGCTGGACTAGCGGGAGGGATACCGGGGAGCTGTTTTTT. Its translation: CASSWTSGRDTGELFF.

Concerning this clone: This CDR3 is also generated by other DNA sequences in the sample. V usage is TRBV28 and J usage is TRBJ2-7; TRBD1 matches at 9 bases. This CDR3 comprises 15 residues. V was clipped by 1 base and J by 1 base; unmatched bases: 2. Germline V gives CDR1 MDHEN, CDR2 SYDVKM. The CDR3 is CASSLLGTGSYEQYF. In DNA, the CDR3 is TGTGCCAGCAGTTTATTGGGGACAGGGTCCTACGAGCAGTACTTC.

This chain joins TRBV27 and TRBJ1-5; 7 bases match TRBD1. The junction had 7 bases not matched to a gene; V was cut back by 5 bases and J by 9 bases. Germline CDR1 MNHEY, CDR2 SMNVEV (reference sequence). The CDR3 has 13 amino acids. The CDR3 DNA sequence: TGTGCCAGCAGTCGACAGGGCTCAAGGCCCCAGCATTTT. Translation: CASSRQGSRPQHF.

The rearrangement links TRBV19 to TRBJ2-7; D is possibly TRBD1 (6 bases). Trimming pared 0 bases from V and 0 bases from J, leaving 15 bases between. The CDR3 is made up of 17 amino acids. Germline CDR1 and CDR2: LNHDA and SQIVND (reference sequence). The CDR3: CASSIDAQRGTSYEQYF. CDR3 DNA sequence: TGTGCCAGTAGTATAGATGCACAGAGGGGGACCTCCTACGAGCAGTACTTC.

The chain joins TRBV6-5 to TRBJ2-3; D uncertain. This CDR3 spans 15 amino acids. V lost 2 bases, J lost 0 bases, and 9 bases lay in between. Germline V lookup: CDR1 MNHEY, CDR2 SVGAGI. The CDR3 region is CASSYRGLSTDTQYF. The CDR3 DNA reads TGTGCCAGCAGTTACCGCGGCCTTAGCACAGATACGCAGTATTTT.

The chain has TRBV28 and TRBJ2-2; D is uncertain. V was cut by 2 bases and J by 2 bases, with 9 bases left in between. Looked up from germline, CDR1 is MDHEN and CDR2 is SYDVKM. The CDR3 has 15 amino acids. The CDR3 nucleotides are TGTGCCAGCAGTTTAGATTTGGCTAACACCGGGGAGCTGTTTTTT. Its translation is CASSLDLANTGELFF.

This clone appeared a single time. This chain connects TRBV2 to TRBJ2-3; TRBD2 matches at 15 bases. Germline assignment: CDR1 SNHLY and CDR2 FYNNEI. Germline trimming cut 5 bases from V and 3 bases from J; bases unmatched to any gene: 9. The CDR3 consists of 18 residues. The CDR3 region has the DNA TGTGCCAGCAGTCCCGGGACTAGCGGGAGGACTATTACAGATACGCAGTATTTT. This encodes CASSPGTSGRTITDTQYF.

This chain joins TRBV5-1 and TRBJ2-1, with 14 bases identical to TRBD2. The germline V gene has CDR1 SGHRS and CDR2 YFSETQ. The CDR3 covers 16 residues. With V trimmed by 4 bases and J by 2 bases, 2 bases remained unmatched. CDR3 bases: TGCGCCAGCAGCACGGGACTAGCGGGAGCCTACAATGAGCAGTTCTTC. It translates to CASSTGLAGAYNEQFF.

In its sample, this clone ranks as large. The chain links TRBV11-2 to TRBJ1-3; a weak D match, TRBD1 (5 bases). CDR1 and CDR2 from the germline V gene are SGHAT and FQNNGV. This CDR3 has 15 residues. The germline V and J ends were trimmed by 7 bases and 3 bases, with 16 bases remaining between them. CDR3 loop: CASTRGGAGGNTIYF. The DNA of the CDR3 is TGTGCCAGCACCCGCGGCGGGGCGGGTGGAAACACCATATATTTT. The whole variable domain, filled in from reference TRBV11-2 and TRBJ1-3, reads EAGVAQSPRYKIIEKRQSVAFWCNPISGHATLYWYQQILGQGPKLLIQFQNNGVVDDSQLPKDRFSAERLKGVDSTLKIQPAKLEDSAVYLCASTRGGAGGNTIYFGEGSWLTVV.

This clone was detected only once. The gene calls are TRBV19 and TRBJ1-1; 7 bases fit TRBD1. The CDR3 covers 16 residues. Germline V gives CDR1 LNHDA, CDR2 SQIVND (reference sequence). J lost 3 bases, V lost 4 bases, and 11 bases had no gene match. CDR3 sequence: CASSNKNRGLDTEAFF. CDR3 in DNA: TGTGCCAGTAGTAACAAAAACAGGGGATTGGACACTGAAGCTTTCTTT.

The rearrangement joins TRBV19 to TRBJ1-1; D may be TRBD1 (6 bases). Trimming took 2 bases from V and 4 from J, leaving 14 bases between them. The CDR3 length is 15 residues. Per the germline V gene, CDR1 is LNHDA and CDR2 is SQIVND (reference sequence). This chain's CDR3 is CASSIRRGVSTEAFF. CDR3 in DNA: TGTGCCAGTAGTATAAGAAGGGGGGTTAGCACTGAAGCTTTCTTT.

CDR3: CASSNTQTGIVTIYF. DNA for the CDR3: TGTGCCAGCAGCAACACCCAGACAGGGATCGTCACCATATATTTT. The chain carries TRBV6-5 and TRBJ1-3, with 7 bases aligning to TRBD1. V lost 6 bases and J lost 9; bases outside the gene matches: 14. Germline V lookup: CDR1 MNHEY, CDR2 SVGAGI. The CDR3 consists of 15 residues.